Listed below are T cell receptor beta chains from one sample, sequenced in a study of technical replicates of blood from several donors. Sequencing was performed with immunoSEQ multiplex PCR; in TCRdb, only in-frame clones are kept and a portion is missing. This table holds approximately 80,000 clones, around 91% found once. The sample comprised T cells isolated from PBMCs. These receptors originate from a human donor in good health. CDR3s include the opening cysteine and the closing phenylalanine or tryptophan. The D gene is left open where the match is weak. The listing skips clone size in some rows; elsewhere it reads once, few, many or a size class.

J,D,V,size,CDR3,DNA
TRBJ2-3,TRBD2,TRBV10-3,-,CAISRTSGSGTQYF,TGTGCCATCAGTAGGACTAGCGGGAGCGGTACGCAGTATTTT
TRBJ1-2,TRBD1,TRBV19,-,CASSTGGRDGYTF,TGTGCCAGTAGCACAGGGGGGCGGGATGGCTACACCTTC
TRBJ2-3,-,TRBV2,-,CASSEQGPDTQYF,TGTGCCAGCAGTGAACAGGGCCCAGATACGCAGTATTTT
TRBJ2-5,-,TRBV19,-,CASSERETQYF,TGTGCCAGTAGTGAGCGGGAGACCCAGTACTTC
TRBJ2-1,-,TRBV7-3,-,CASSLGLLAYNEQFF,TGTGCCAGCAGCTTGGGCCTTCTAGCGTACAATGAGCAGTTCTTC
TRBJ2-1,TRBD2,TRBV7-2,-,CASSSSGKYNEQFF,TGTGCCAGCAGTTCTAGCGGGAAGTACAATGAGCAGTTCTTC
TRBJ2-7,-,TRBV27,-,CASSSFSLETRPYEQYF,TGTGCCAGCAGTTCCTTTTCACTCGAAACGCGGCCCTACGAGCAGTACTTC
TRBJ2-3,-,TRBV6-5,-,CASSSQADTQYF,TGTGCCAGCAGTTCGCAGGCAGATACGCAGTATTTT
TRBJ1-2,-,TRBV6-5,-,CASSYSSGPYGYTF,TGTGCCAGCAGTTACTCGAGCGGGCCTTATGGCTACACCTTC
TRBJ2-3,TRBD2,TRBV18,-,CASSPPGGPVDTQYF,TGTGCCAGCTCACCACCGGGAGGGCCGGTAGATACGCAGTATTTT
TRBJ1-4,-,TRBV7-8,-,CASSLGLQEKLFF,TGTGCCAGCAGCTTAGGCCTCCAGGAAAAACTGTTTTTT
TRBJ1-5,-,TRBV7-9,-,CASSDPRDNRGPQHF,TGTGCCAGCAGCGACCCCCGGGACAACCGGGGGCCCCAGCATTTT
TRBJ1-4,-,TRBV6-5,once,CASSPVLAQGGKLFF,TGTGCCAGCAGCCCCGTGCTTGCACAGGGTGGAAAACTGTTTTTT
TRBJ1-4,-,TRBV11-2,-,CASSPQFGWEKLFF,TGTGCCAGCAGCCCGCAGTTTGGTTGGGAAAAACTGTTTTTT
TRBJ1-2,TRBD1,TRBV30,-,CAWSVQGRRGYTF,TGTGCCTGGAGTGTACAGGGGAGGAGAGGCTACACCTTC
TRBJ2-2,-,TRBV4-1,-,CASSSRDTNTGELFF,TGCGCCAGCAGCTCCCGGGACACCAACACCGGGGAGCTGTTTTTT
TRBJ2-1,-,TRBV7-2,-,CASGSLIHNEQFF,TGTGCCAGCGGGAGTCTAATCCACAATGAGCAGTTCTTC
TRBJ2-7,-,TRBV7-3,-,CASSFTGSEQYF,TGTGCCAGCAGCTTCACAGGGTCCGAGCAGTACTTC
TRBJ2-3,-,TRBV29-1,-,CSVGRALDTQYF,TGCAGCGTTGGGAGGGCTCTAGATACGCAGTATTTT
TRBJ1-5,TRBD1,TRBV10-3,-,CAISESTGDQPQHF,TGTGCCATCAGTGAGTCGACAGGGGACCAGCCCCAGCATTTT
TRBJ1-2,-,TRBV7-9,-,CASSFEGRGGYTF,TGTGCCAGCAGCTTCGAGGGGAGGGGTGGCTACACCTTC
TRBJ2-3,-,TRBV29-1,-,CSVEALAPDTQYF,TGCAGCGTTGAAGCCCTAGCGCCAGATACGCAGTATTTT
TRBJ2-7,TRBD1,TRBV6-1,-,CASRTGDISYEQYF,TGTGCCAGCAGGACAGGGGATATTAGTTACGAGCAGTACTTC
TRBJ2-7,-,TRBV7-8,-,CASSLTVYEQYF,TGTGCCAGCAGCTTAACAGTTTACGAGCAGTACTTC
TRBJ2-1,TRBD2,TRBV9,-,CASSVASGLADNEQFF,TGTGCCAGCAGCGTAGCGTCGGGGCTAGCGGATAATGAGCAGTTCTTC
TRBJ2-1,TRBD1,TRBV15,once,CATSRDTGQGFYEQFF,TGTGCCACCAGCAGAGATACGGGACAGGGGTTCTATGAGCAGTTCTTC
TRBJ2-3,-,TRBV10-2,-,CASRGTLDRTDTQYF,TGCGCCAGCAGGGGGACTTTAGACCGCACAGATACGCAGTATTTT
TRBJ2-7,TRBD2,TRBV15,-,CATSRALAGTYEQYF,TGTGCCACCAGCAGAGCCCTAGCGGGGACCTACGAGCAGTACTTC
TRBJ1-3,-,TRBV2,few,CASSGGFSGNTIYF,TGTGCCAGCAGTGGAGGGTTCTCTGGAAACACCATATATTTT
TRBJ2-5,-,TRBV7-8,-,CASSLARFRVETQYF,TGTGCCAGCAGCTTAGCGAGGTTCAGGGTAGAGACCCAGTACTTC
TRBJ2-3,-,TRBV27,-,CASNSGGGSSTDTQYF,TGTGCCAGCAACTCCGGCGGCGGTAGCAGCACAGATACGCAGTATTTT
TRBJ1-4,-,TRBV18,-,CASSEGATNEKLFF,TGTGCCAGCTCCGAAGGGGCAACTAATGAAAAACTGTTTTTT
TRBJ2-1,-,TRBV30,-,CAWSVLTVEQFF,TGTGCCTGGAGTGTCCTAACGGTGGAGCAGTTCTTC
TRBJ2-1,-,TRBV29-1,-,CSPRVNNEQFF,TGCAGCCCCAGGGTAAACAATGAGCAGTTCTTC
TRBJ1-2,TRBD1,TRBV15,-,CATSRDRQGGYGYTF,TGTGCCACCAGCAGAGATCGACAGGGCGGCTATGGCTACACCTTC
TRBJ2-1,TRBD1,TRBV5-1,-,CASSPEGQPNEQFF,TGCGCCAGCAGCCCCGAGGGACAGCCCAATGAGCAGTTCTTC
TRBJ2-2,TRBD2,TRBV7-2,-,CASSLEIALASTGELFF,TGTGCCAGCAGCTTAGAAATTGCACTAGCGAGCACCGGGGAGCTGTTTTTT
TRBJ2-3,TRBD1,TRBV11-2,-,CASSGRDRGHGDTQYF,TGTGCCAGCAGCGGACGGGACAGGGGGCATGGAGATACGCAGTATTTT
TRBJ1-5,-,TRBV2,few,CASRLNQPQHF,TGTGCCAGCCGTCTGAATCAGCCCCAGCATTTT
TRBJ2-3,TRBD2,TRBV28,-,CASSLGGVGDTQYF,TGTGCCAGCAGTTTGGGAGGGGTTGGAGATACGCAGTATTTT
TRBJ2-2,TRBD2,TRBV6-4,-,CASSERETGELFF,TGTGCCAGCAGTGAGCGGGAGACCGGGGAGCTGTTTTTT
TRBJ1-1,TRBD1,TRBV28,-,CASSLGDRGHTEAFF,TGTGCCAGCAGTTTAGGGGACAGGGGTCACACTGAAGCTTTCTTT
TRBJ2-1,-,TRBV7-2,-,CASSSPIRGASYNEQFF,TGTGCCAGCAGCTCGCCCATTCGGGGGGCGTCCTACAATGAGCAGTTCTTC
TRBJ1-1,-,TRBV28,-,CASRSDMRAFF,TGTGCCAGCAGGTCTGACATGCGAGCTTTCTTT
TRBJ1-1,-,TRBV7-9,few,CASSLPDRPSINSFF,TGTGCCAGCAGCTTACCCGACAGGCCTTCGATTAATTCTTTCTTT
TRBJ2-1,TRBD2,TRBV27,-,CATQTAGESYNEQFF,TGTGCCACCCAGACAGCGGGAGAATCCTACAATGAGCAGTTCTTC
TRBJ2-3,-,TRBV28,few,CASSRGQPTDTQYF,TGTGCCAGCAGCCGCGGACAACCCACAGATACGCAGTATTTT
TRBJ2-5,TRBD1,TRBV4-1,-,CASSLNRGEETQYF,TGCGCCAGCAGCCTTAACAGGGGGGAAGAGACCCAGTACTTC
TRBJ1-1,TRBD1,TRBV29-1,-,CSVDRTGNTEAFF,TGCAGCGTTGACCGGACAGGTAACACTGAAGCTTTCTTT
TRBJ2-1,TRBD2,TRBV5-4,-,CASSSNSGRAYNEQFF,TGTGCCAGCAGCTCAAATAGCGGGAGGGCCTACAATGAGCAGTTCTTC
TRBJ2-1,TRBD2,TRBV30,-,CAWSVAGAGLRDEQFF,TGTGCCTGGAGTGTGGCGGGAGCAGGCCTACGCGATGAGCAGTTCTTC
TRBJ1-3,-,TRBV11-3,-,CASSPDIGNTIYF,TGTGCCAGCAGTCCTGACATTGGAAACACCATATATTTT
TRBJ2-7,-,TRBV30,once,CAWSGLRGGYEQYF,TGTGCCTGGAGTGGATTGAGGGGGGGCTACGAGCAGTACTTC
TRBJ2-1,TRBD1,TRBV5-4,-,CASSFTGQGWDNEQFF,TGTGCCAGCAGCTTTACTGGACAGGGGTGGGACAATGAGCAGTTCTTC
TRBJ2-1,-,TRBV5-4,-,CASSRAPSSSYNEQFF,TGTGCCAGCAGCCGAGCCCCATCTAGCTCCTACAATGAGCAGTTCTTC